The 21 T cell receptor beta chains reported below all come from one sample, sequenced in a study of human T cells and chemical hapten exposure. Time point indicated: patch test 3, about 24 weeks after DPC sensitization. Documented treatment: therapeutic diphenylcyclopropenone sensitization with weekly scalp DPC. TCRdb re-called the RACE reads with MiXCR, one entry per CDR3 protein. The sample has tens of thousands of distinct CDR3 sequences, approximately 11% seen once; the top ten hold roughly 3.7%. Here the sequenced sample was whole blood, taken in connection with sensitization to the hapten diphenylcyclopropenone (DPC). These receptors were obtained from a woman in her forties or fifties with alopecia areata. Some clones in this sample may be carry-over from other donors' samples.

This clonotype was recorded many times. The chain has TRBV29-1 and TRBJ1-1, with D maybe TRBD1 (6 bases). Germline-derived CDR1 and CDR2 are SQVTM and ANQGSEA. This CDR3 has 13 residues. V lost 7 bases to trimming and J lost 2 bases, with 14 bases between them. Here the CDR3 reads CSACRGSNTEAFF. CDR3 bases: TGCAGCGCCTGCAGGGGCTCCAACACTGAAGCTTTCTTT.

In this sample, this clonotype turned up a few times. The chain carries TRBV29-1 and TRBJ2-5; TRBD2 is a possible D gene (6 bases). The ends were cut back, 3 bases at V and 5 bases at J, with 13 bases in the middle. Germline CDR1 SQVTM, CDR2 ANQGSEA. The CDR3 loop spans 13 amino acids. The chain's CDR3 is CSVEAGPGETQYF. The CDR3 region has the DNA TGCAGCGTTGAGGCGGGACCTGGGGAGACCCAGTACTTC.

In this sample, this clonotype turned up a few times. CDR3 sequence: CASSLDPREGYTF. In DNA form, the CDR3 reads TGTGCCAGCAGCTTAGATCCCAGGGAGGGCTACACCTTC. The V call is TRBV7-9, the J call TRBJ1-2, with D possibly TRBD1 on 5 matching bases. The CDR3 covers 13 residues. V was shortened by 1 base and J by 8 bases, with 11 bases between the two germline ends. CDR1 SEHNR and CDR2 FQNEAQ come from the germline V gene (reference sequence).

The gene calls are TRBV5-1 and TRBJ2-3; 7 bases agree with TRBD2. J was trimmed by 2 bases and V by 4 bases; bases with no gene match: 4. The CDR3 totals 14 residues. Germline V gene lookup returns CDR1 SGHRS and CDR2 YFSETQ. CDR3 DNA: TGCGCCAGCAGCGGTCGGGAGGCCACAGATACGCAGTATTTT. Amino acid sequence: CASSGREATDTQYF.

This clonotype occurred many times. The V and J genes are TRBV27 and TRBJ2-1; possibly TRBD2 for D (6 bases). The germline gives CDR1 MNHEY, CDR2 SMNVEV (reference sequence). V dropped 6 bases and J dropped 7 bases, with 13 bases sitting between them. This CDR3 is 13 amino acids long. The CDR3 sequence is CASSQRAGNEQFF. The DNA for the CDR3 is TGTGCCAGCAGCCAAAGGGCGGGGAATGAGCAGTTCTTC.

This clonotype was detected a few times. CDR3 region: CASRPGQPGDTIYF. The CDR3 nucleotides read TGTGCCAGCAGGCCGGGACAGCCGGGGGACACCATATATTTT. The chain is built from TRBV12-3 or TRBV12-4 and TRBJ1-3; 7 nucleotides line up with TRBD1. This CDR3 has 14 amino acids. J lost 8 bases, V lost 6 bases, and 10 bases had no gene match.

This clonotype was seen more than once but under ten times. The chain has TRBV5-1 and TRBJ2-1; D unclear. This CDR3 is 13 amino acids long. The V end was cut by 7 bases, the J end by 0 bases, with 8 bases between. Germline V gene sequence: CDR1 SGHRS, CDR2 YFSETQ. CDR3 residues: CASSGSSYNEQFF. CDR3 nucleotides: TGCGCCAGCTCTGGCAGCTCCTACAATGAGCAGTTCTTC.

This clonotype has more than one count but fewer than ten. V and J are TRBV5-1 and TRBJ1-1; 7 bases map to TRBD1. J gave up 7 bases and V 4 bases, and 7 bases lay outside the gene matches. The germline V gene has CDR1 SGHRS and CDR2 YFSETQ. This CDR3 spans 13 amino acids. The CDR3 reads CASSPGTVGEAFF. In nucleotides, the CDR3 is TGCGCCAGCAGCCCCGGGACAGTTGGTGAAGCTTTCTTT.

This clonotype was seen ten or more times. The rearrangement joins TRBV5-1 to TRBJ2-5; possibly TRBD2 for D (5 bases). Germline lookup yields CDR1 SGHRS and CDR2 YFSETQ. The CDR3 spans 15 residues. Trimming took off 0 bases at V and 1 base at J, with 10 bases between the two ends. CDR3 in DNA: TGCGCCAGCAGCTTGGGTGGGAGCCTCCAAGAGACCCAGTACTTC. Translating gives CASSLGGSLQETQYF.

The V and J genes are TRBV29-1 and TRBJ2-7; D is possibly TRBD1 (6 bases). Germline values: CDR1 SQVTM, CDR2 ANQGSEA. Between the trimmed V and J ends, which lost 7 bases and 2 bases, there was a span of 12 bases. The CDR3 is 12 amino acids. The CDR3 spells CSGADSTYEQYF. The CDR3 DNA reads as TGCAGCGGTGCGGACAGTACCTACGAGCAGTACTTC.

V gene TRBV7-2 combines with J gene TRBJ1-5; D might be TRBD1 (6 bases). Between the trimmed V and J ends, which lost 0 bases and 7 bases, there was a span of 13 bases. The CDR3 sequence is 15 residues long. Germline CDR1 is SGHTA and CDR2 is FQGNSA. The CDR3 bases are TGTGCCAGCAGCTTAGCGGGGGGCGCACGGCAGCCCCAGCATTTT. It is translated as CASSLAGGARQPQHF.

This clonotype was seen only a few times. The chain has TRBV6-2 or TRBV6-3 and TRBJ2-7; possibly TRBD1 for D (7 bases). Germline V gene lookup returns CDR1 MNHEY and CDR2 SVGEGT. The CDR3 length is 15 residues. Trimming cost V 4 bases and J 7 bases, with 20 bases left between them. The CDR3 DNA sequence: TGTGCCAGCAGTTCCCAAGTCAGGGGGGCTCGAGAGCAGTACTTC. As protein: CASSSQVRGAREQYF.

This clonotype has at least ten counts. The gene calls are TRBV18 and TRBJ1-5, with 8 bases aligning to TRBD1. CDR1 is KGHSH and CDR2 is LQKENI in the germline V gene. The CDR3 covers 15 residues. V was pared by 3 bases and J by 3 bases, with 4 bases of the junction left unmatched. CDR3 nucleotides: TGTGCCAGCTCACCCTCGACAGGGGACAATCAGCCCCAGCATTTT. Translated, it gives CASSPSTGDNQPQHF.

This clonotype has ten or more counts. The rearrangement joins TRBV11-3 to TRBJ2-1; D is possibly TRBD2 (6 bases). Trimming left V 1 base short and J 9 bases short, with 13 bases between. Per germline, CDR1 SGHNT and CDR2 YENEEA. The CDR3 sequence is 14 residues long. CDR3 amino acids: CASSLGDSLSEQFF. CDR3 nucleotides: TGTGCCAGCAGCTTAGGGGACTCCCTCTCTGAGCAGTTCTTC.

J is TRBJ1-5 and V is TRBV12-3 or TRBV12-4; D not certain. This CDR3 comprises 13 residues. Between the trimmed V and J ends, which lost 3 bases and 4 bases, there was a span of 7 bases. As DNA, the CDR3 is TGTGCCAGCAGTTTCACGGGAAATCAGCCCCAGCATTTT. Protein: CASSFTGNQPQHF.

There are many counts of this clonotype. The chain's CDR3 is CATSRSASGYNEQFF. The CDR3 coding sequence is TGTGCCACCAGTCGGTCTGCTAGCGGGTACAATGAGCAGTTCTTC. This rearrangement joins TRBV24-1 to TRBJ2-1, with 8 positions matching TRBD2. CDR3 length: 15 amino acids. Trimming took 6 bases from V and 4 from J; bases not matched to a gene: 7. CDR1 is KGHDR, CDR2 SFDVKD, per germline.

This chain connects TRBV30 to TRBJ1-1, with D possibly TRBD1 on 6 matching bases. The V gene's germline CDR1 is GTSNPN and CDR2 SVGIG (reference sequence). V was pared by 1 base and J by 0 bases, with 18 bases between. The CDR3 loop spans 17 amino acids. In nucleotides, the CDR3 is TGTGCCTGGAGTGGGGCAGCAGGGGTCTTCATGAACACTGAAGCTTTCTTT. Translation: CAWSGAAGVFMNTEAFF.

The V gene is TRBV11-2, the J gene TRBJ1-4, with D possibly matching TRBD1 (5 bases). Trimming stripped 1 base from V and 5 bases from J, with 8 bases between. CDR3 size: 14 residues. Germline loops: CDR1 SGHAT, CDR2 FQNNGV. The CDR3 bases are TGTGCCAGCAGCTTAGGGACAATAAATGAAAAACTGTTTTTT. It translates to CASSLGTINEKLFF.

This clonotype appeared many times. This sequence joins TRBV10-3 and TRBJ2-7, with D perhaps given as TRBD1 or TRBD2 (5 bases each). This CDR3 has 13 amino acids. V shed 2 bases and J shed 5 bases, with 10 bases lying between them. Germline-derived CDR1 and CDR2 are ENHRY and SYGVKD. CDR3 sequence reads: CAISEEGRDEQYF. In nucleotides, the CDR3 is TGTGCCATCAGTGAGGAGGGACGTGACGAGCAGTACTTC.

The gene calls are TRBV10-1 and TRBJ2-5; TRBD2 matches 9 bases. Trimming took 11 bases from V and 0 from J; bases not matched to a gene: 10. The germline gives CDR1 WNHNN, CDR2 SYGVQD (reference sequence). CDR3 size: 15 residues. CDR3 loop: CACLAGMGDQETQYF. CDR3 DNA sequence: TGCGCCTGCCTAGCGGGAATGGGGGACCAAGAGACCCAGTACTTC.

The V gene is TRBV18, the J gene TRBJ1-5, with 9 bases aligning to TRBD1. In germline, CDR1 is KGHSH, CDR2 LQKENI. CDR3 length equals 15 residues. V was pared by 4 bases and J by 6 bases, with 7 bases of the junction left unmatched. As DNA, the CDR3 is TGTGCCAGCTCACGAGACAGGGGGGAAACTCAGCCCCAGCATTTT. Residues: CASSRDRGETQPQHF. Based on the CDR3 plus reference TRBV18 and TRBJ1-5, the full variable domain is NAGVMQNPRHLVRRRGQEARLRCSPMKGHSHVYWYRQLPEEGLKFMVYLQKENIIDESGMPKERFSAEFPKEGPSILRIQQVVRGDSAAYFCASSRDRGETQPQHFGDGTRLSIL.